This is a list of T cell receptor beta chains from one sample in a study of blood T cell repertoires in COVID-19. Libraries were prepared by immunoSEQ multiplex PCR; TCRdb keeps only in-frame clonotypes and omits some of them. The sample holds roughly 450,000 clones, 90% seen once. The source material was PBMCs or T cells enriched from blood (not recorded which). The source is a man aged 18-30 years who had recovered from COVID-19. Both conserved end residues are part of each CDR3. The D gene is left open where the match is weak. Clone size is stated in some rows and not others, as once, few, many or a class when expanded.

NA NA TRBJ1-6 TRBV18 CASSPSDGGGSPLHF TGTGCCAGCTCACCGAGCGACGGGGGAGGATCACCCCTCCACTTT
TRBD2 NA TRBJ2-7 TRBV30 CAWSDPFSGGYEQYF TGTGCCTGGAGTGACCCTTTTAGCGGGGGCTACGAGCAGTACTTC
NA once TRBJ1-6 TRBV11-3 CASSFNRRTSAALHF TGTGCCAGCAGCTTCAATCGGCGAACGAGCGCGGCCCTCCACTTT
NA NA TRBJ2-1 TRBV30 CAWSGPSRDYYNEQFF TGTGCCTGGAGTGGACCTTCGCGGGATTACTACAATGAGCAGTTCTTC
TRBD1 NA TRBJ1-6 TRBV3-1/TRBV3-2 CASSQGTGYNSPLHF TGTGCCAGCAGCCAAGGGACAGGCTATAATTCACCCCTCCACTTT
NA NA TRBJ2-5 TRBV6-5 CASTLGGFEETQYF TGTGCCAGCACCTTAGGAGGATTCGAAGAGACCCAGTACTTC
NA NA TRBJ2-5 TRBV11-2 CASSSWTAQETQYF TGTGCCAGCAGCTCATGGACTGCCCAAGAGACCCAGTACTTC
NA NA TRBJ2-1 TRBV6-2/TRBV6-3 CASSPRGLPANEQFF TGTGCCAGCAGCCCACGGGGACTCCCGGCTAATGAGCAGTTCTTC
NA NA TRBJ2-4 TRBV20-1 CSASRLQNIQYF TGCAGTGCTAGTCGTCTCCAAAACATTCAGTACTTC
NA NA TRBJ2-7 TRBV5-4 CASSSKGLFPYEQYF TGTGCCAGCAGCTCGAAGGGACTGTTTCCCTACGAGCAGTACTTC
NA NA TRBJ2-6 TRBV18 CASSTRDSTPGANVLTF TGTGCCAGCTCAACCAGGGACTCAACTCCCGGGGCCAACGTCCTGACTTTC
TRBD1 NA TRBJ1-6 TRBV7-9 CASTMRTGGSYNSPLHF TGTGCCAGCACCATGAGAACAGGGGGCTCCTATAATTCACCCCTCCACTTT
TRBD1 once TRBJ2-7 TRBV2 CAIIPGTVPYEQYF TGTGCCATCATCCCCGGGACAGTCCCCTACGAGCAGTACTTC
NA NA TRBJ1-2 TRBV18 CASSPIGGHYGYTF TGTGCCAGCTCACCAATCGGGGGACACTATGGCTACACCTTC
NA once TRBJ1-5 TRBV19 CASRSQGRQPQHF TGTGCCAGCCGTTCGCAGGGCCGTCAGCCCCAGCATTTT
NA NA TRBJ2-1 TRBV5-4 CASSLLQGGGLSYNEQFF TGTGCCAGCAGCTTGCTCCAGGGTGGCGGTCTATCCTACAATGAGCAGTTCTTC
TRBD2 NA TRBJ2-1 TRBV6-6 CASSLGGASGSPEQFF TGTGCCAGCAGTCTTGGTGGGGCTAGCGGGAGCCCTGAGCAGTTCTTC
TRBD1 NA TRBJ1-4 TRBV6-5 CASSPGTGGQKLFF TGTGCCAGCAGTCCTGGGACAGGGGGGCAAAAACTGTTTTTT
TRBD2 NA TRBJ2-1 TRBV6-2/TRBV6-3 CASSYGSGRGEQFF TGTGCCAGCAGTTACGGCAGCGGGAGGGGTGAGCAGTTCTTC
NA NA TRBJ1-2 TRBV18 CASSPTGSEGYGYTF TGTGCCAGCTCACCCACGGGTTCGGAGGGCTATGGCTACACCTTC
NA NA TRBJ1-6 TRBV6-5 CASGIGQYNSPLHF TGTGCCAGCGGAATAGGACAGTATAATTCACCCCTCCACTTT
NA NA TRBJ2-7 TRBV19 CASSIGSDNEQYF TGTGCCAGTAGTATCGGGAGTGACAACGAGCAGTACTTC
TRBD1 once TRBJ1-2 TRBV7-3 CASGPGQGDYGYTF TGTGCCAGCGGACCGGGACAGGGGGACTATGGCTACACCTTC
TRBD2 NA TRBJ2-7 TRBV10-2 CASSGPTSGGYEQYF TGCGCCAGCAGTGGTCCGACTAGCGGGGGCTACGAGCAGTACTTC
TRBD1 NA TRBJ2-2 TRBV5-6 CASSSGTAYTGELFF TGTGCCAGCAGCTCCGGGACAGCGTACACCGGGGAGCTGTTTTTT
NA NA TRBJ2-5 TRBV9 CASSVGDKQETQYF TGTGCCAGCAGCGTAGGTGACAAACAAGAGACCCAGTACTTC
TRBD1 NA TRBJ2-5 TRBV7-2 CASSSSRGRPYF TGTGCCAGCAGTTCATCCAGGGGGAGACCATACTTC